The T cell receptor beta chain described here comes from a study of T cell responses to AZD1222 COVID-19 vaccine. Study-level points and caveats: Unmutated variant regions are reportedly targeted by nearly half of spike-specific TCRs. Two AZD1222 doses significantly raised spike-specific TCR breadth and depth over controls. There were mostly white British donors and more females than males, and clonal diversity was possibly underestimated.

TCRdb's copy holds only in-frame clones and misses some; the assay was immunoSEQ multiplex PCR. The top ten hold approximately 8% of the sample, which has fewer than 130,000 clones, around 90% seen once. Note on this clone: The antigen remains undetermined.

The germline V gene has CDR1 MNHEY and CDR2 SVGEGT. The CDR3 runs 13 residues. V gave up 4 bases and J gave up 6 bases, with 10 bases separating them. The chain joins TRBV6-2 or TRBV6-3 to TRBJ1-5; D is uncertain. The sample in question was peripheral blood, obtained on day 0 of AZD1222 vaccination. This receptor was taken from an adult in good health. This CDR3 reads CASSWTNGQPQHF. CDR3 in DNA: TGTGCCAGCAGTTGGACCAACGGTCAGCCCCAGCATTTT.